Following are 18 T cell receptor beta chains from one sample sequenced in a study of blood T cell repertoires in COVID-19. Repertoires were generated with immunoSEQ multiplex PCR, while TCRdb's copy carries only in-frame clones and drops some. The sample yields around 270,000 clones, around nine tenths seen once. The specimen was PBMCs or T cells enriched from blood (not recorded which). Source of these receptors: a woman aged 35 to 49 who had been exposed to COVID-19.

The chain joins TRBV4-1 to TRBJ2-2; 9 nucleotides agree with TRBD1. V lost 3 bases, J lost 5 bases, and 7 bases stayed unmatched. This CDR3 region has 16 residues. Germline CDR1 is MGHRA and CDR2 is YSYEKL. CDR3: CASSHLNRGLTGELFF. In DNA, the CDR3 is TGCGCCAGCAGCCACCTTAACAGGGGGCTTACCGGGGAGCTGTTTTTT.

V usage is TRBV29-1 and J usage is TRBJ1-5; D is unresolved. This CDR3 contains 13 residues. CDR1 and CDR2 from the germline V gene are SQVTM and ANQGSEA. V was pared by 3 bases and J by 4 bases, with 10 bases between. The CDR3 protein is CSVEVQPNQPQHF. The CDR3, as DNA: TGCAGCGTTGAGGTACAGCCGAATCAGCCCCAGCATTTT.

V is TRBV19 and J is TRBJ2-1; 7 bases map to TRBD1. The CDR3 consists of 15 residues. The germline CDR1 and CDR2 sequences are LNHDA and SQIVND (reference sequence). V was clipped by 6 bases and J by 1 base; unmatched bases: 6. CDR3 in amino acids: CASRAPGQSYNEQFF. CDR3 sequence (DNA): TGTGCCAGTAGGGCCCCGGGACAGTCCTACAATGAGCAGTTCTTC.

This chain connects TRBV4-3 to TRBJ2-1, with TRBD2 matching over 12 bases. This CDR3 contains 17 residues. Trimming cost V 0 bases and J 10 bases; bases outside gene matches: 10. The germline CDR1 and CDR2 sequences are LGHNA and YSLEER. CDR3 in DNA: TGCGCCAGCAGCCAAGACGCTAGCGGGGGGGCCCTCAGGGAGCAGTTCTTC. Residues: CASSQDASGGALREQFF.

This clone has just one count. This chain uses TRBV18 with TRBJ1-2; D is unresolved. V lost 3 bases, J lost 0 bases, and 11 bases lay in between. The CDR3 has 15 residues. CDR1 and CDR2 (germline): KGHSH, LQKENI. CDR3 sequence (DNA): TGTGCCAGCTCACCCTCCCACGGGACTAACTATGGCTACACCTTC. Encoded protein: CASSPSHGTNYGYTF.

J is TRBJ1-6 and V is TRBV5-4, with a weak D call TRBD1 (5 bases). The V end lost 4 bases, the J end lost 0 bases, and 14 bases lay between the germline ends. Germline values: CDR1 SGHNT, CDR2 YYREEE (reference sequence). This CDR3 comprises 17 residues. In DNA, the CDR3 is TGTGCCAGCAGCGTAAGGACACCTAGCTCCTATAATTCACCCCTCCACTTT. Its protein is CASSVRTPSSYNSPLHF.

The J gene is TRBJ2-3, the V gene TRBV7-8; tentatively, D is TRBD2 (6 bases). CDR1 is SGHVS and CDR2 is FQNEAQ in the germline V gene. Trimming stripped 3 bases from V and 4 bases from J, with 11 bases between. This CDR3 spans 14 amino acids. The CDR3 sequence is CASSLARLADTQYF. CDR3 in DNA: TGTGCCAGCAGCTTGGCTAGACTAGCAGATACGCAGTATTTT.

This clone has only one observation. V gene TRBV30 combines with J gene TRBJ1-2; D is unresolved. The germline V gene encodes CDR1 GTSNPN and CDR2 SVGIG (reference sequence). The V and J ends lost 3 bases and 6 bases respectively, with 11 bases between them. This CDR3 has 12 amino acids. The CDR3 bases are TGTGCCTGGAGGGACGGGGAGGATGGCTACACCTTC. The encoded protein is CAWRDGEDGYTF.

This chain joins TRBV1 and TRBJ2-5; the D segment call TRBD2 is taken from the table without a DNA check. TRBV1 is labeled a pseudogene. The CDR3 loop spans 17 amino acids. As DNA, the CDR3 is TGCACCAGCAGCCAAGATTATTCTACGGGGATGGAGGAGACCCAGTACTTC. Its protein is CTSSQDYSTGMEETQYF.

This chain links TRBV12-3 or TRBV12-4 with TRBJ2-2; tentative D call: TRBD2 (7 bases). The CDR3 covers 13 residues. With 11 bases removed from V and 7 bases from J, the gap between germline ends came to 17 bases. CDR3 loop: CAYRRGAGGELFF. The CDR3 region has the DNA TGTGCCTATCGACGGGGGGCCGGCGGGGAGCTGTTTTTT.

The V and J genes are TRBV7-2 and TRBJ2-2; TRBD2 aligns across 12 bases. CDR1 and CDR2 (germline): SGHTA, FQGNSA. The CDR3 has 17 amino acids. The V gene end was trimmed by 4 bases and the J gene end by 3 bases; junction bases not matched to a gene: 6. The CDR3 DNA reads TGTGCCAGCAGCTACCTAGCGGGAGGGCCTGACACCGGGGAGCTGTTTTTT. It yields the protein CASSYLAGGPDTGELFF.

This clone was found once. This chain uses TRBV7-3 with TRBJ2-2; 8 bases agree with TRBD2. J gave up 2 bases and V 3 bases, and 8 bases lay outside the gene matches. The CDR3 consists of 17 residues. Germline values: CDR1 SGHTA, CDR2 FQGTGA. The CDR3 here is CASSFFTGGANTGELFF. DNA for the CDR3: TGTGCCAGCAGCTTTTTCACCGGGGGGGCCAACACCGGGGAGCTGTTTTTT.

The CDR3 loop reads CASSPQGGLDTEAFF. For the CDR3, the DNA is TGTGCCAGCTCACCACAAGGGGGTTTGGACACTGAAGCTTTCTTT. The chain couples TRBV18 to TRBJ1-1; maybe TRBD1 (6 bases). CDR1 is KGHSH and CDR2 is LQKENI in the germline V gene. The CDR3 runs to 15 residues. V shed 1 base and J shed 3 bases, with 12 bases lying between them.

The rearrangement joins TRBV4-3 to TRBJ1-1; tentatively, D is TRBD1 (6 bases). Looked up from germline, CDR1 is LGHNA and CDR2 is YSLEER. The V and J ends lost 0 bases and 10 bases respectively, with 12 bases between them. CDR3 size: 13 residues. The CDR3 DNA follows: TGCGCCAGCAGCCAAGAGGGGGGGGCCACAGCTTTCTTT. Translated, it gives CASSQEGGATAFF.

The V gene is TRBV4-1, the J gene TRBJ1-2; D ambiguous. Trimming shortened V by 0 bases and J by 4 bases, and 15 bases separated the two germline ends. This CDR3 spans 16 amino acids. CDR1 MGHRA and CDR2 YSYEKL come from the germline V gene. This CDR3 is CASSQDSSVVGYGYTF. In DNA form, the CDR3 reads TGCGCCAGCAGCCAAGATAGCTCTGTTGTGGGCTATGGCTACACCTTC.

This clone has only a few counts. The V and J genes are TRBV6-5 and TRBJ2-1; D gene ambiguous. Trimming pared 2 bases from V and 5 bases from J, leaving 7 bases between. The CDR3 has 13 amino acids. CDR1 and CDR2 from the germline V gene are MNHEY and SVGAGI. The CDR3 sequence: CASSYSRDNEQFF. The CDR3 DNA reads TGTGCCAGCAGTTACAGTCGAGACAATGAGCAGTTCTTC.

The chain employs TRBV30 and TRBJ2-7, with 8 positions matching TRBD2. Germline CDR1 reads GTSNPN; CDR2 reads SVGIG (reference sequence). V shed 5 bases and J 7 bases; nucleotides not matched to a gene: 10. The CDR3 loop spans 13 amino acids. In DNA form, the CDR3 reads TGTGCCTGGGTAGCGGGACACACGCAGGAGCAGTACTTC. This encodes CAWVAGHTQEQYF. Full variable domain (outside the CDR3, taken from reference TRBV30 and TRBJ2-7): SQTIHQWPATLVQPVGSPLSLECTVEGTSNPNLYWYRQAAGRGLQLLFYSVGIGQISSEVPQNLSASRPQDRQFILSSKKLLLSDSGFYLCAWVAGHTQEQYFGPGTRLTVT.

CDR3 sequence reads: CASSQGQVLGNEQFF. The CDR3 nucleotides read TGTGCCAGCAGCCAAGGGCAGGTATTAGGCAATGAGCAGTTCTTC. The chain is built from TRBV3-1 (or the pseudogene TRBV3-2) and TRBJ2-1; D unclear. The ends were cut back, 1 base at V and 6 bases at J, with 13 bases in the middle. The CDR3 length is 15 residues. Germline V gene data show CDR1 as LGHDT and CDR2 as YNNKEL (reference sequence).